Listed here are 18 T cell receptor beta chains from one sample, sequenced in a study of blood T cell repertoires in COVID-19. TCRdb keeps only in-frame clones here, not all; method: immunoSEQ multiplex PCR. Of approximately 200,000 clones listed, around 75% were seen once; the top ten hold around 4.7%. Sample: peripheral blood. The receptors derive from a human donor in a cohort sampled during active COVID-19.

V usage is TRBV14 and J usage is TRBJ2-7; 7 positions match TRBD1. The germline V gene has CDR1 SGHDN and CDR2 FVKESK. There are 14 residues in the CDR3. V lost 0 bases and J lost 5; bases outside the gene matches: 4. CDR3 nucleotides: TGTGCCAGCAGCCAAGAATCCAGGGGGAACGAGCAGTACTTC. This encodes CASSQESRGNEQYF. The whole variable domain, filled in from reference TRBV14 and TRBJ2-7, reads EAGVTQFPSHSVIEKGQTVTLRCDPISGHDNLYWYRRVMGKEIKFLLHFVKESKQDESGMPNNRFLAERTGGTYSTLKVQPAELEDSGVYFCASSQESRGNEQYFGPGTRLTVT.

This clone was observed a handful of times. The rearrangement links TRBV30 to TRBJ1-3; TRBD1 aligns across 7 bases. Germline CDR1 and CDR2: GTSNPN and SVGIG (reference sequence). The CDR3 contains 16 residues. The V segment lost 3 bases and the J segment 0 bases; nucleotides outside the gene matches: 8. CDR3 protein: CAWRKRGLDSGNTIYF. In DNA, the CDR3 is TGTGCCTGGAGGAAGAGGGGGCTTGACTCTGGAAACACCATATATTTT.

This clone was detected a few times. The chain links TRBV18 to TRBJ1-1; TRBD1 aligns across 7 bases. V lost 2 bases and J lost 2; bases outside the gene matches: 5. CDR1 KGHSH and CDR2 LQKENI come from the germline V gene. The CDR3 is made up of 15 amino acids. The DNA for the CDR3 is TGTGCCAGCTCACCAATCGGGACAGACAACACTGAAGCTTTCTTT. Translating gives CASSPIGTDNTEAFF.

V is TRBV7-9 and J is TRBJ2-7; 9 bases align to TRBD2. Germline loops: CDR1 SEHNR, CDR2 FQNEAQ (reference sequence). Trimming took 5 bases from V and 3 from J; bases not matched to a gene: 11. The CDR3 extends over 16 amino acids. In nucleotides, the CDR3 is TGTGCCAGCAGCCCCGGGATGCTAGCGGGGAGCTACGAGCAGTACTTC. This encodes CASSPGMLAGSYEQYF.

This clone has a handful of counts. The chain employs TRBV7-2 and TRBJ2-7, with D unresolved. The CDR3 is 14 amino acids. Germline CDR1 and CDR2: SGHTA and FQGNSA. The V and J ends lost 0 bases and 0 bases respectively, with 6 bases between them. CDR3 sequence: CASSLARNSYEQYF. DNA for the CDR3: TGTGCCAGCAGCTTAGCGAGAAACTCCTACGAGCAGTACTTC.

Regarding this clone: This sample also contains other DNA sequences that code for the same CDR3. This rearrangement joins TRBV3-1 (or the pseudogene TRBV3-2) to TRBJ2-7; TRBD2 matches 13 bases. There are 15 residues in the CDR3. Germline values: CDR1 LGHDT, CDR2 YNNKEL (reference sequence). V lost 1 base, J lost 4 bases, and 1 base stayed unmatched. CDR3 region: CASSQGTSGSYEQYF. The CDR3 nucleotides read TGTGCCAGCAGCCAAGGGACTAGCGGGAGTTACGAGCAGTACTTC.

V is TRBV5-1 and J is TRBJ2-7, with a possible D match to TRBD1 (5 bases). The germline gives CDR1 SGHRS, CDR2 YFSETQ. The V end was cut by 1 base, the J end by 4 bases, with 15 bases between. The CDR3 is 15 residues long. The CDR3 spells CASSLFQGNRYEQYF. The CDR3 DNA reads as TGCGCCAGCAGCTTGTTTCAGGGAAATAGGTACGAGCAGTACTTC.

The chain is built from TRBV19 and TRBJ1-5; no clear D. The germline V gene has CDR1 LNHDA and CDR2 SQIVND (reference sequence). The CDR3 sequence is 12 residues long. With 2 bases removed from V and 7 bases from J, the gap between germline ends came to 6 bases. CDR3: CASSISIQPQHF. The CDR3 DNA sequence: TGTGCCAGTAGTATATCTATCCAGCCCCAGCATTTT. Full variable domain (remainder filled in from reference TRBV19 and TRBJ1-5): DGGITQSPKYLFRKEGQNVTLSCEQNLNHDAMYWYRQDPGQGLRLIYYSQIVNDFQKGDIAEGYSVSREKKESFPLTVTSAQKNPTAFYLCASSISIQPQHFGDGTRLSIL.

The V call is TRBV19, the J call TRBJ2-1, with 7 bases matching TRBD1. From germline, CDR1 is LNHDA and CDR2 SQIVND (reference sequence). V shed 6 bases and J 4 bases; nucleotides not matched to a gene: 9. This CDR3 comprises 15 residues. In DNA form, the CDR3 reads TGTGCCAGTAGATCCCCCAGACAGGGTTACAATGAGCAGTTCTTC. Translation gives CASRSPRQGYNEQFF.

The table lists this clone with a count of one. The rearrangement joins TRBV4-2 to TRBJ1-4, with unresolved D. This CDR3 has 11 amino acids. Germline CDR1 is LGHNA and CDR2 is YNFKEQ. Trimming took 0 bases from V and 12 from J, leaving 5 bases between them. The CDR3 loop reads CASSQERELFF. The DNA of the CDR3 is TGTGCCAGCAGCCAAGAAAGAGAACTGTTTTTT.

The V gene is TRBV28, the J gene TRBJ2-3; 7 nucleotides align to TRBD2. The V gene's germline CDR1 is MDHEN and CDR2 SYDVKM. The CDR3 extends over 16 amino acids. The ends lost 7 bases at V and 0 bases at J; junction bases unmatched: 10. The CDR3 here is CASNPSGLLSTDTQYF. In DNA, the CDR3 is TGTGCCAGCAACCCTAGCGGCCTTCTTAGCACAGATACGCAGTATTTT. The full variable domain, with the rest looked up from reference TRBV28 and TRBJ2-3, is DVKVTQSSRYLVKRTGEKVFLECVQDMDHENMFWYRQDPGLGLRLIYFSYDVKMKEKGDIPEGYSVSREKKERFSLILESASTNQTSMYLCASNPSGLLSTDTQYFGPGTRLTVL.

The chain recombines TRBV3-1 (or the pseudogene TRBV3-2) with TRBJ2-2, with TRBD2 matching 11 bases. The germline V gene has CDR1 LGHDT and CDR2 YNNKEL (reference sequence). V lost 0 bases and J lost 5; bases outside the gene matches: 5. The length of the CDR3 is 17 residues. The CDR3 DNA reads TGTGCCAGCAGCCAAGATCCGGTAGCGGGAGGGACCGGGGAGCTGTTTTTT. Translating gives CASSQDPVAGGTGELFF.

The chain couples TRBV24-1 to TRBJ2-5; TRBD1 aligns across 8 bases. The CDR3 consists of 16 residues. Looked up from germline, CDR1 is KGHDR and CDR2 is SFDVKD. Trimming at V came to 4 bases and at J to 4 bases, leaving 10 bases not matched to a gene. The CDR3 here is CATSDLTMTGVETQYF. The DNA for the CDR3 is TGTGCCACCAGTGACCTTACCATGACAGGGGTAGAGACCCAGTACTTC.

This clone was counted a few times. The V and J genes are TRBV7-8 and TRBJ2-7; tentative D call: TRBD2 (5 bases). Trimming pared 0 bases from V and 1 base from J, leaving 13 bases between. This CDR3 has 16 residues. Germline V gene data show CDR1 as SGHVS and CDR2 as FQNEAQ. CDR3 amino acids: CASSLALPGKSYEQYF. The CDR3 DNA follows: TGTGCCAGCAGCTTAGCGCTCCCGGGGAAGTCCTACGAGCAGTACTTC.

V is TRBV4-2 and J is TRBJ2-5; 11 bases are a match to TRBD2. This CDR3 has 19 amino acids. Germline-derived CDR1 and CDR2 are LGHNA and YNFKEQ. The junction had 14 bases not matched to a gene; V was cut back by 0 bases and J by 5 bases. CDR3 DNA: TGTGCCAGCAGCCAAGATCCGGTGGGACTAGCGGTGGGGTTGGAGACCCAGTACTTC. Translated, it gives CASSQDPVGLAVGLETQYF.

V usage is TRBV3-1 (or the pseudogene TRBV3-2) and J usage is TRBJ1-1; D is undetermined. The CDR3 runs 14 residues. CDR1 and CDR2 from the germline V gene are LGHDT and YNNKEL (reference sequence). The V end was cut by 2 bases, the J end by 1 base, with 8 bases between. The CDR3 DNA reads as TGTGCCAGCAGCCAATCCTACGCGAACACTGAAGCTTTCTTT. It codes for CASSQSYANTEAFF.

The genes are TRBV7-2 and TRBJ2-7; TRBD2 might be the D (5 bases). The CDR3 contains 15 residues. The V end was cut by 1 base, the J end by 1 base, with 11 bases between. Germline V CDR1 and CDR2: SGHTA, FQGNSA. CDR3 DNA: TGTGCCAGCAGCTTAGACGGACGGGATTCCTACGAGCAGTACTTC. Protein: CASSLDGRDSYEQYF.

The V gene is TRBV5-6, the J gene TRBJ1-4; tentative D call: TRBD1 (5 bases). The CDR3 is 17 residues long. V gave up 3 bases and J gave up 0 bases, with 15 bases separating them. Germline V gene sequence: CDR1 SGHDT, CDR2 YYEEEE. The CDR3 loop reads CASSSIRVYTTNEKLFF. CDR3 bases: TGTGCCAGCAGCTCGATCAGGGTTTACACAACTAATGAAAAACTGTTTTTT.